These 20 T cell receptor beta chains share one sample of origin, sequenced in a study of cytomegalovirus exposure and HLA in healthy donors. Using immunoSEQ multiplex PCR, the repertoire was profiled, and TCRdb retains in-frame clones only, with some absent. The sample has about 130,000 clones; about 88% are singletons. Specimen: PBMCs. The receptor set was obtained from a woman under 30 in good health and CMV-seronegative.

This clone occurred once. The genes are TRBV7-9 and TRBJ1-1; D might be TRBD1 (5 bases). Deletions cut 4 bases from V and 1 base from J, with 13 bases between. CDR1 and CDR2 (germline): SEHNR, FQNEAQ (reference sequence). This CDR3 is built from 15 residues. This chain's CDR3 is CASSSRTGGNTEAFF. The CDR3 nucleotides are TGTGCCAGCAGCTCGCGAACAGGCGGGAACACTGAAGCTTTCTTT. Based on the CDR3 plus reference TRBV7-9 and TRBJ1-1, the full variable domain is DTGVSQNPRHKITKRGQNVTFRCDPISEHNRLYWYRQTLGQGPEFLTYFQNEAQLEKSRLLSDRFSAERPKGSFSTLEIQRTEQGDSAMYLCASSSRTGGNTEAFFGQGTRLTVV.

The V gene is TRBV5-1, the J gene TRBJ2-7, with a weak D call TRBD1 (5 bases). CDR1 and CDR2 (germline): SGHRS, YFSETQ. V lost 4 bases and J lost 0, with 14 bases in between. CDR3 size: 15 residues. The chain's CDR3 is CASSLAAGNSYEQYF. CDR3 DNA: TGCGCCAGCAGCCTGGCCGCAGGGAACTCCTACGAGCAGTACTTC.

The chain combines TRBV21-1 with TRBJ1-3. TRBV21-1 is recorded as a pseudogene. The CDR3 runs 15 residues. CDR3 amino acids: CASSPSRESGNTIYF. As DNA, the CDR3 is TGTGCCAGCTCCCCCTCCCGGGAGTCAGGAAACACCATATATTTT.

The V call is TRBV6-5, the J call TRBJ2-4; D is uncertain. The CDR3 runs 15 residues. CDR1 and CDR2 (germline): MNHEY, SVGAGI. Trimming cost V 0 bases and J 5 bases, with 11 bases left between them. The CDR3 DNA is TGTGCCAGCAGTTACTCTGGCCGAGGTCAAAACATTCAGTACTTC. It specifies CASSYSGRGQNIQYF.

V is TRBV19 and J is TRBJ1-2; 9 bases match TRBD1. This CDR3 has 14 residues. V dropped 4 bases and J dropped 7; count of bases not matched to a gene: 7. Germline V gene sequence: CDR1 LNHDA, CDR2 SQIVND (reference sequence). The CDR3 DNA sequence: TGTGCCAGTAGTACCCAACAGGGGGCTGGTGGCTACACCTTC. Translating gives CASSTQQGAGGYTF.

The CDR3 is CASSLGGQGFTDTQYF. CDR3 nucleotide sequence: TGTGCCAGCAGCTTGGGGGGACAGGGGTTCACAGATACGCAGTATTTT. The J gene is TRBJ2-3, the V gene TRBV5-4; 10 positions agree with TRBD1. Germline trimming cut 0 bases from V and 2 bases from J; bases unmatched to any gene: 3. Germline V gives CDR1 SGHNT, CDR2 YYREEE (reference sequence). The CDR3 consists of 16 residues. Variable domain in full (rest from reference TRBV5-4 and TRBJ2-3): ETGVTQSPTHLIKTRGQQVTLRCSSQSGHNTVSWYQQALGQGPQFIFQYYREEENGRGNFPPRFSGLQFPNYSSELNVNALELDDSALYLCASSLGGQGFTDTQYFGPGTRLTVL.

This clone was counted once. Additional DNA sequences in this sample encode the identical CDR3. V and J are TRBV5-1 and TRBJ1-1; TRBD1 is a possible D gene (5 bases). The V gene lost 0 bases and the J gene lost 5 bases, with 11 bases spanning the gap. Germline V gives CDR1 SGHRS, CDR2 YFSETQ. The CDR3 totals 14 residues. The CDR3 coding sequence is TGCGCCAGCAGCTTGGAAGGGGATGGGACTGAAGCTTTCTTT. It yields the protein CASSLEGDGTEAFF.

The V gene is TRBV12-5, the J gene TRBJ2-7, with 7 bases that match TRBD1. Germline CDR1 and CDR2: LGHNT and FRNRAP. CDR3 length equals 14 residues. V dropped 7 bases and J dropped 4; count of bases not matched to a gene: 10. The CDR3 coding sequence is TGTGCTAGTGCCAGGGACAGTCCTTCTTACGAGCAGTACTTC. This sequence encodes CASARDSPSYEQYF.

The chain combines TRBV6-6 with TRBJ1-5; 9 bases fit TRBD1. Germline CDR1 and CDR2: MNHNY and SVGAGI (reference sequence). Trimming removed 7 bases from V and 1 base from J; junction bases left unmatched: 2. This CDR3 has 14 residues. The CDR3 nucleotides read TGTGCCAGCATCGGGACAGGGAGCAATCAGCCCCAGCATTTT. It translates to CASIGTGSNQPQHF.

This clone has a single count. Other DNA sequences in the sample encode the same CDR3. This chain connects TRBV5-1 to TRBJ1-5, with 7 bases identical to TRBD1. The J segment lost 2 bases and the V segment lost 4 bases, leaving 3 bases of the junction unmatched. The CDR3 has 14 amino acids. Per the germline V gene, CDR1 is SGHRS and CDR2 is YFSETQ. CDR3 residues: CASSPGTGNQPQHF. The CDR3, as DNA: TGCGCCAGCAGCCCCGGGACAGGCAATCAGCCCCAGCATTTT.

The chain carries TRBV12-5 and TRBJ1-5; D is undetermined. Germline V gives CDR1 LGHNT, CDR2 FRNRAP. V gave up 1 base and J gave up 5 bases, with 9 bases separating them. The CDR3 covers 14 residues. CDR3 protein: CASGLGQVDQPQHF. The CDR3 DNA is TGTGCTAGTGGTTTGGGGCAGGTGGATCAGCCCCAGCATTTT.

CDR3 residues: CASSWDRGDAGTF. In nucleotides, the CDR3 is TGCGCCAGCAGCTGGGACAGGGGCGACGCTGGGACCTTC. The chain links TRBV5-1 to TRBJ1-2; 10 bases are shared with TRBD1. Germline CDR1 and CDR2: SGHRS and YFSETQ. This CDR3 is 13 amino acids long. J lost 14 bases, V lost 3 bases, and 10 bases had no gene match.

The rearrangement uses TRBV18 and TRBJ1-4; 7 bases align to TRBD1. After removal of 4 bases from V and 2 bases from J, the junction contained 1 base not matched to a gene. The CDR3 is 14 amino acids. From germline, CDR1 is KGHSH and CDR2 LQKENI. The DNA of the CDR3 is TGTGCCAGCTCACAGGGGGCGACTAATGAAAAACTGTTTTTT. Protein: CASSQGATNEKLFF. Filled out from reference TRBV18 and TRBJ1-4, the complete variable domain reads NAGVMQNPRHLVRRRGQEARLRCSPMKGHSHVYWYRQLPEEGLKFMVYLQKENIIDESGMPKERFSAEFPKEGPSILRIQQVVRGDSAAYFCASSQGATNEKLFFGSGTQLSVL.

The J gene is TRBJ1-4, the V gene TRBV6-1, with D tentatively TRBD1 (6 bases). This CDR3 has 13 amino acids. Trimming removed 3 bases at V and 8 bases at J, with 10 bases between. Germline loops: CDR1 MNHNS, CDR2 SASEGT. CDR3 in amino acids: CASSDGGREKLFF. The CDR3 bases are TGTGCCAGCAGTGATGGGGGCCGGGAAAAACTGTTTTTT.

The chain is built from TRBV12-5 and TRBJ1-6, with 11 bases fitting TRBD1. Germline loops: CDR1 LGHNT, CDR2 FRNRAP. J gave up 8 bases and V 1 base, and 10 bases lay outside the gene matches. The CDR3 is made up of 18 amino acids. The CDR3 loop reads CASGLGTGGSREDSPLHF. For the CDR3, the DNA is TGTGCTAGTGGTTTGGGGACAGGGGGCAGCAGGGAGGATTCACCCCTCCACTTT.

The chain employs TRBV7-9 and TRBJ2-3; weak D call: TRBD1 (5 bases). The CDR3 extends over 15 amino acids. Trimming took 2 bases from V and 2 from J, leaving 11 bases between them. Looked up from germline, CDR1 is SEHNR and CDR2 is FQNEAQ (reference sequence). The DNA for the CDR3 is TGTGCCAGCAGCTTACCCCAGGGTAACACAGATACGCAGTATTTT. Encoded protein: CASSLPQGNTDTQYF.

This clone was detected only once. The chain recombines TRBV7-6 with TRBJ2-1; 12 bases fit TRBD2. J gave up 8 bases and V 5 bases, and 10 bases lay outside the gene matches. Germline V gene lookup returns CDR1 SGHVS and CDR2 FNYEAQ. The length of the CDR3 is 16 residues. The CDR3 protein is CASSHHLAGGTYEQFF. CDR3 DNA: TGTGCCAGCAGCCATCATCTAGCGGGGGGGACCTATGAGCAGTTCTTC. Based on the CDR3 plus reference TRBV7-6 and TRBJ2-1, the full variable domain is GAGVSQSPRYKVTKRGQDVALRCDPISGHVSLYWYRQALGQGPEFLTYFNYEAQQDKSGLPNDRFSAERPEGSISTLTIQRTEQRDSAMYRCASSHHLAGGTYEQFFGPGTRLTVL.

This clone occurred a few times. The rearrangement joins TRBV5-1 to TRBJ1-6, with TRBD1 matching 9 bases. This CDR3 has 17 amino acids. V trimming: 0 bases; J trimming: 10 bases; junction bases outside the gene matches: 11. Germline V gives CDR1 SGHRS, CDR2 YFSETQ. CDR3 sequence: CASSLGAQGAGGSPLHF. As DNA, the CDR3 is TGCGCCAGCAGCTTGGGAGCACAGGGGGCTGGAGGCTCACCCCTCCACTTT.

The rearrangement uses TRBV6-5 and TRBJ2-7, with TRBD1 matching 11 bases. The CDR3 has 16 amino acids. V was pared by 3 bases and J by 0 bases, with 4 bases of the junction left unmatched. Germline V gives CDR1 MNHEY, CDR2 SVGAGI. The CDR3 sequence: CASSYSGTGGSYEQYF. Written as DNA, the CDR3 is TGTGCCAGCAGTTATTCCGGGACAGGGGGCTCCTACGAGCAGTACTTC.

The rearrangement links TRBV9 to TRBJ1-3; maybe TRBD1 (6 bases). Germline V gene sequence: CDR1 SGDLS, CDR2 YYNGEE. The CDR3 covers 14 residues. Between the trimmed V and J ends, which lost 3 bases and 0 bases, there was a span of 7 bases. CDR3 protein: CASSGQVSGNTIYF. CDR3 nucleotide sequence: TGTGCCAGCAGCGGACAGGTCTCTGGAAACACCATATATTTT. The full variable domain, in which reference TRBV9 and TRBJ1-3 provide the parts outside the CDR3, is DSGVTQTPKHLITATGQRVTLRCSPRSGDLSVYWYQQSLDQGLQFLIQYYNGEERAKGNILERFSAQQFPDLHSELNLSSLELGDSALYFCASSGQVSGNTIYFGEGSWLTVV.